This T cell receptor (beta chain) was recorded in a study of blood T cells in healthy people across ages. Overall study results and limits: Both higher diversity and more naive CD4+ cells marked long-lived donors when set against aged donors.

Per the germline V gene, CDR1 is DFQATT and CDR2 is SNEGSKA (reference sequence). CDR3 size: 16 residues. V was pared by 3 bases and J by 3 bases, with 18 bases between. Regarding this clonotype: Its antigen remains unidentified.

PCR was performed a second time for about 6 to 12 cycles using a sample-barcoded 5' primer and a J-beta primer mix. Unique molecular identifiers of 12 random nucleotides labeled each cDNA. TCRdb called the 5' RACE reads again in MiXCR, with one record for every CDR3 protein. The sample includes around 900,000 distinct CDR3 sequences, just over 50% of them seen just once. Material: blood. This sequence joins TRBV20-1 and TRBJ1-5, with D possibly being TRBD1 (5 bases). This sequence originates from an older woman in good health. CDR3 coding DNA: TGCAGTGCTAGTAGAACCCAGGGTCCTTCCAATCAGCCCCAGCATTTT. The encoded protein is CSASRTQGPSNQPQHF.